Sequencing of this T cell receptor beta chain was carried out in a study of cytotoxic CD8 clonotypes in ibrutinib-treated CLL. About the study: Response specimens were obtained following a median treatment duration of approximately 12 months, with a range of 6 to 36.

Trimming at V came to 4 bases and at J to 7 bases, leaving 10 bases not matched to a gene. CDR1 and CDR2 from the germline V gene are MDHEN and SYDVKM. CDR3 length: 15 residues. Produced via immunoSEQ multiplex PCR; TCRdb's table is partial and in-frame only. The sample lists some 20,000 clones, roughly four fifths occurring once. V and J are TRBV28 and TRBJ2-1; 7 bases agree with TRBD2. Sequencing used PBMCs, obtained before ibrutinib treatment. This TCR came from a human donor with chronic lymphocytic leukemia. The CDR3 nucleotides are TGTGCCAGCAGTTCCCGGACTAGTAGGCGAAATGAGCAGTTCTTC. Protein product: CASSSRTSRRNEQFF.